This T cell receptor (beta chain) was sequenced for a study of neurological immune-mediated disorders. This clonotype was recorded many times. The cells used in sorted libraries, CD4+ or CD8+ T cells, numbered 1 million. 5'RACE generated cDNA with 10-nucleotide random UMIs. Every sequencing run generated over 170 million TCR-beta sequences from 15-18 subjects. In TCRdb, the 5' RACE reads were re-called with MiXCR into one record per CDR3 protein. The data contain 35,000 to 40,000 distinct CDR3 sequences, approximately 10% of them singletons. The sample consisted of CD4+ T cells from blood. This clonotype was sampled from a woman aged 25 to 39 with HTLV-1-associated myelopathy (HAM/TSP).

The CDR3 reads CASSADRNTEAFF. In DNA, the CDR3 is TGTGCCAGCAGTGCTGACAGGAACACTGAAGCTTTCTTT. This chain links TRBV6-1 with TRBJ1-1; weak D call: TRBD1 (5 bases). Germline V gives CDR1 MNHNS, CDR2 SASEGT. The CDR3 runs 13 residues. Trimming pared 4 bases from V and 1 base from J, leaving 7 bases between.